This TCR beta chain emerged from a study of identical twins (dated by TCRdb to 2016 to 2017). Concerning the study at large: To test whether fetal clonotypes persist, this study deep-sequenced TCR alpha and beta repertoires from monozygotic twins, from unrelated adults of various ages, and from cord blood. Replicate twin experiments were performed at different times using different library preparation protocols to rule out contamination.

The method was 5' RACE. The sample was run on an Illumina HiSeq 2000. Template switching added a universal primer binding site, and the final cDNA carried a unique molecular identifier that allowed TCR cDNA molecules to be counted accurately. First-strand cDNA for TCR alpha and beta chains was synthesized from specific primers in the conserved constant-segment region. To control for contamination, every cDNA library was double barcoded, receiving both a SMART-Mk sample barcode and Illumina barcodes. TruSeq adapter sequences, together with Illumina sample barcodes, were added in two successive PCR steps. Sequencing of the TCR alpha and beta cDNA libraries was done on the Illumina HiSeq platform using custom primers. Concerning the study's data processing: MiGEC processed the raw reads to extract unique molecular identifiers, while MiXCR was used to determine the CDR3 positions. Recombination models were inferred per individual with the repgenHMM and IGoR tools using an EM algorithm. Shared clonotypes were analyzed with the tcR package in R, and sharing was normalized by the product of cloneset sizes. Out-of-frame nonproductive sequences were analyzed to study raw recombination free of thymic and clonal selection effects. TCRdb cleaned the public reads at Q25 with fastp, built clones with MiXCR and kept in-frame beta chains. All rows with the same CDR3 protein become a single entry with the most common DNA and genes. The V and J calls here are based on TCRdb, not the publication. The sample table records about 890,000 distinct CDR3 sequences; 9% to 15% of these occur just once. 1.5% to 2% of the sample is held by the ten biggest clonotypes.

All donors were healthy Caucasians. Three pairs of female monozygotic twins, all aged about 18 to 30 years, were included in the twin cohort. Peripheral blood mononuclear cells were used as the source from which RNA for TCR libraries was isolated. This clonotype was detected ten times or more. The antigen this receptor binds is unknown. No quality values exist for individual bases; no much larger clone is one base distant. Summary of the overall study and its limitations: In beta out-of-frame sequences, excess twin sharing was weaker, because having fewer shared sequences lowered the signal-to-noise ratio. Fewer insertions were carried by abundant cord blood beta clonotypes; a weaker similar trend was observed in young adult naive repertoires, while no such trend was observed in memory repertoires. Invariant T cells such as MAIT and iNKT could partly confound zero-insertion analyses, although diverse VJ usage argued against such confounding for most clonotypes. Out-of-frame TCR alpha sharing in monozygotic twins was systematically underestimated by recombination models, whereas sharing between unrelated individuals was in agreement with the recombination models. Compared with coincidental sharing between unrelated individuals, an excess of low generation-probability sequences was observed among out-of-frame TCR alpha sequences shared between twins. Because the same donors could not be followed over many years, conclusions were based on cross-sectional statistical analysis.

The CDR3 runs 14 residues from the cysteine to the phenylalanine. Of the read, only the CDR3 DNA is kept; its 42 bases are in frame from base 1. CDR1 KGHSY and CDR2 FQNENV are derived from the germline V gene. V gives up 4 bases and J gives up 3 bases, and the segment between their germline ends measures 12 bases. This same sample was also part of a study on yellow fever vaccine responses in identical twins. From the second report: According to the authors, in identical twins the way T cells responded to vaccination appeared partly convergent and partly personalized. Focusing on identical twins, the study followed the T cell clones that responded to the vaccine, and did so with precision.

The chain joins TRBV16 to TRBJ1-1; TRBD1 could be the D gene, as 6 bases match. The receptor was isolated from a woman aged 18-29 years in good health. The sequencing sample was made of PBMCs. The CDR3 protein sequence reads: CASSRGGQDTEAFF. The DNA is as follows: TGTGCCAGCAGCCGGGGGGGGCAGGACACTGAAGCTTTCTTT. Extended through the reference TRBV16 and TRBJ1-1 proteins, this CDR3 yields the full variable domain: GEEVAQTPKHLVRGEGQKAKLYCAPIKGHSYVFWYQQVLKNEFKFLISFQNENVFDETGMPKERFSAKCLPNSPCSLEIQATKLEDSAVYFCASSRGGQDTEAFFGQGTRLTVV.